This T cell receptor beta chain was recovered during a study of OX40 agonist ivuxolimab in advanced cancers. Study-level information: Intravenous ivuxolimab at 0.01 to 10 mg/kg was given to patients every 2 weeks.

Autoimmune disease history or systemic immunosuppression excluded patients. Sequenced by immunoSEQ multiplex PCR; TCRdb stores in-frame clones only, minus some. This sample carries over 45,000 clones, over 90% of them seen once, and the ten largest clones take more than 15%. This clone was counted once. Its target is not known. The V end was cut by 0 bases, the J end by 5 bases, with 10 bases between. CDR3 length: 14 amino acids. Germline values: CDR1 KGHSH, CDR2 LQKENI. Study outcomes and limitations: On average, CD8+ T cells showed a greater number of expanded clones than CD4+. Researchers did not establish what antigens the expanded peripheral T cells target.

Material: CD4+ or CD8+ T cells sorted from blood, obtained in a trial of the OX40 agonist ivuxolimab. The receptor was isolated from an adult with an advanced solid tumor such as melanoma, head and neck, liver or kidney cancer. The chain recombines TRBV18 with TRBJ2-5, with a possible D match to TRBD2 (5 bases). The CDR3 region has the DNA TGTGCCAGCTCACCACCCGGGGATCGGGAGACCCAGTACTTC. It is translated as CASSPPGDRETQYF.